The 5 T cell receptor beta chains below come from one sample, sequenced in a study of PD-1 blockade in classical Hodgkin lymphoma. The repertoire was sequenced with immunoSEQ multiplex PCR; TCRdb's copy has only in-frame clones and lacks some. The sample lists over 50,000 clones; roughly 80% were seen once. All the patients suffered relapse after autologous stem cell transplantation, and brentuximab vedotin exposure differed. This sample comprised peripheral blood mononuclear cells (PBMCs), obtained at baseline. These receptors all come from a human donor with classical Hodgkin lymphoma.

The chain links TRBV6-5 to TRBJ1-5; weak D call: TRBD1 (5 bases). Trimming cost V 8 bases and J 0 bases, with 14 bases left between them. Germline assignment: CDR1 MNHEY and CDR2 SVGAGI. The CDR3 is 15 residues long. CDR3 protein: CASYPGGNSNQPQHF. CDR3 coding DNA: TGTGCCAGCTACCCGGGGGGTAATAGCAATCAGCCCCAGCATTTT.

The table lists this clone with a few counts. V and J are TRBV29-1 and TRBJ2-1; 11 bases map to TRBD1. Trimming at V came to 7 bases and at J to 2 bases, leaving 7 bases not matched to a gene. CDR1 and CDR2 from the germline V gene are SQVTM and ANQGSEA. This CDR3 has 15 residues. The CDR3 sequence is CSALGGQGAYNEQFF. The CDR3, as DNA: TGCAGCGCCCTAGGGGGACAGGGGGCCTACAATGAGCAGTTCTTC.

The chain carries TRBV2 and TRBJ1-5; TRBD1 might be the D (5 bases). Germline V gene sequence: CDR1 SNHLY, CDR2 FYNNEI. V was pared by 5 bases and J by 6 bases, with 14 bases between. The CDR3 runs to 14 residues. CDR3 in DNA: TGTGCCAGCAGTTCCAACAACGGGGCTCAGCCCCAGCATTTT. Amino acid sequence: CASSSNNGAQPQHF.

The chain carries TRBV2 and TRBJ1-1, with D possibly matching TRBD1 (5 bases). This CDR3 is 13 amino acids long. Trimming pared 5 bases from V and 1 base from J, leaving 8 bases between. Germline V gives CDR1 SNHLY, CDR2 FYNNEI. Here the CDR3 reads CASSWDGNTEAFF. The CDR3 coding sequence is TGTGCCAGCAGTTGGGACGGGAACACTGAAGCTTTCTTT.

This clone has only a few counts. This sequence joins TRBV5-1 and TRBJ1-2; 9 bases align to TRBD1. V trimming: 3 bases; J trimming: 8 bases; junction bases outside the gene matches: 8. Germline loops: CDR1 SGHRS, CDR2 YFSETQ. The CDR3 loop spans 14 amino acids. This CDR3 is CASSSGTGMEGYTF. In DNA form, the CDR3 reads TGCGCCAGCAGCTCTGGGACAGGGATGGAGGGCTACACCTTC.